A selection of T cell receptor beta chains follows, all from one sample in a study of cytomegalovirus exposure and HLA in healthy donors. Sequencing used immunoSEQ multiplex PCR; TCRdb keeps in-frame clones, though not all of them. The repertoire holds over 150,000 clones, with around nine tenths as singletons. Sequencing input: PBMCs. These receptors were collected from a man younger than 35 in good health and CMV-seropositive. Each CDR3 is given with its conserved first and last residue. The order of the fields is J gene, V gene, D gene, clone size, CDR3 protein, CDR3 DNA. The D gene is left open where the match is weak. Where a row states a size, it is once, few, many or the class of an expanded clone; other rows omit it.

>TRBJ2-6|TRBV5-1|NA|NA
CASSPGVSGANVLTF
TGCGCCAGCAGCCCCGGGGTGAGTGGGGCCAACGTCCTGACTTTC
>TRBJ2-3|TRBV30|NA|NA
CASGDTQYF
TGTGCCTCAGGGGATACGCAGTATTTT
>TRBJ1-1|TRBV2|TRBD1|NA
CASSGGQDMNTEAFF
TGTGCCAGCAGTGGGGGACAGGACATGAACACTGAAGCTTTCTTT
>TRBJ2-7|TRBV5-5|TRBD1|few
CASSFGDRWSYEQYF
TGTGCCAGCAGCTTTGGGGACAGGTGGAGTTACGAGCAGTACTTC
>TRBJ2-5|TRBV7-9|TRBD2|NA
CASSLELAGPQETQYF
TGTGCCAGCAGCCTCGAACTAGCGGGACCCCAAGAGACCCAGTACTTC
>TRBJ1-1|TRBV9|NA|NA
CASSSENTEAFF
TGTGCCAGCAGTTCAGAGAACACTGAAGCTTTCTTT
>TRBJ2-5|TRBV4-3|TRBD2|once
CASSQDPRTSYGTQYF
TGCGCCAGCAGCCAAGATCCCAGGACTAGCTACGGGACCCAGTACTTC
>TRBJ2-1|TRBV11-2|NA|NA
CASSPNRDEQFF
TGTGCCAGCAGCCCCAACAGGGATGAGCAGTTCTTC
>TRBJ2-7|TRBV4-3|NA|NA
CASSQDPRYEQYF
TGCGCCAGCAGCCAAGATCCCCGTTACGAGCAGTACTTC
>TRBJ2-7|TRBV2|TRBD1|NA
CASQQGQGYEQYF
TGTGCCAGCCAACAGGGGCAAGGCTACGAGCAGTACTTC